The present entry profiles one T cell receptor (beta chain) with its context. TCRdb independently ran MiXCR on the 5' RACE reads; one entry per CDR3 protein. Of around 1.7 million distinct CDR3 sequences in the sample, 25% to 35% were seen once. This sample is part of a study of identical twins. This TCR derives from a newborn girl in good health. Sequencing input: cord blood.

The CDR3 DNA is TGTGCCAGCAGCTTTGCCCTACGAGAGCAGTTCTTC. This translates into CASSFALREQFF. This rearrangement joins TRBV3-1 to TRBJ2-1; D uncertain. Germline assignment: CDR1 LGHDT and CDR2 YNNKEL (reference sequence). Trimming cost V 5 bases and J 10 bases, with 12 bases left between them. The CDR3 is 12 residues long.